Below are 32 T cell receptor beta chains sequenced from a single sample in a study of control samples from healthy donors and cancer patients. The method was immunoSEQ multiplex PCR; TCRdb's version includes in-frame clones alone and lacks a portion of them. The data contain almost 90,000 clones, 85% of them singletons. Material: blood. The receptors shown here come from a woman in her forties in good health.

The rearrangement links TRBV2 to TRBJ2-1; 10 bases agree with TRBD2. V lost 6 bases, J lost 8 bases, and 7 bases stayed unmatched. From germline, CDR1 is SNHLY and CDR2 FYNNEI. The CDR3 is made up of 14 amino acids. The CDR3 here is CASRKRGGYDEQFF. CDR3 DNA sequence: TGTGCCAGCAGGAAGCGGGGGGGTTACGATGAGCAGTTCTTC.

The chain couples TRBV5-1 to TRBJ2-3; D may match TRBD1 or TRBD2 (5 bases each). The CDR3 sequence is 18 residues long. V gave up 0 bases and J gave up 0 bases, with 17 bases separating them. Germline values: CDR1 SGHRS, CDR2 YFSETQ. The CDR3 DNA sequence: TGCGCCAGCAGCTTGGAAGTGGGACGCGGTTCTAGCACAGATACGCAGTATTTT. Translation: CASSLEVGRGSSTDTQYF.

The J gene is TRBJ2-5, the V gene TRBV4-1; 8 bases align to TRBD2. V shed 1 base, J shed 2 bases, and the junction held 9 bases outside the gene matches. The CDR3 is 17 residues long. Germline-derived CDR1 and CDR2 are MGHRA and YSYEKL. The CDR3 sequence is CASSQGSGGQRQETQYF. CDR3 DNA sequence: TGCGCCAGCAGCCAAGGATCGGGGGGGCAAAGGCAAGAGACCCAGTACTTC.

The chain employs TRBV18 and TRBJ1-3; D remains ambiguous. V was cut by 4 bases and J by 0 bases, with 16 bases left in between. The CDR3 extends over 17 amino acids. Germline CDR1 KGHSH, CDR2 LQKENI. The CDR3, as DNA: TGTGCCAGCTCACTGGGAGGGCCGAGGAGCTCTGGAAACACCATATATTTT. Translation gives CASSLGGPRSSGNTIYF.

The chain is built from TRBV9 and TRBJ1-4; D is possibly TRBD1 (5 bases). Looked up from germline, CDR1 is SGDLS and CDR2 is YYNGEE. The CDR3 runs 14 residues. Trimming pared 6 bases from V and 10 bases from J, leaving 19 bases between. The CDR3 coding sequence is TGTGCCAGCAACTCCGTGGGCTCGGGGGGAAAACTGTTTTTT. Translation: CASNSVGSGGKLFF.

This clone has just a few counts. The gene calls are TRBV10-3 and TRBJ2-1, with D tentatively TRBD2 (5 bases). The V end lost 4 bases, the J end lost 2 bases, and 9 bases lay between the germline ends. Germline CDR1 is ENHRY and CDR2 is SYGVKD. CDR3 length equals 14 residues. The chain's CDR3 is CAISGGLAYNEQFF. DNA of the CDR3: TGTGCCATCAGTGGCGGGTTAGCCTACAATGAGCAGTTCTTC.

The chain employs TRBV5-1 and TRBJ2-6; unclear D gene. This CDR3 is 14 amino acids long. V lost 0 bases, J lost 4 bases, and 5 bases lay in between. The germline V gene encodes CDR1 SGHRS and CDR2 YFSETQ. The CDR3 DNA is TGCGCCAGCAGCTTGGGTGCCGGGGCCAACGTCCTGACTTTC. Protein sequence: CASSLGAGANVLTF.

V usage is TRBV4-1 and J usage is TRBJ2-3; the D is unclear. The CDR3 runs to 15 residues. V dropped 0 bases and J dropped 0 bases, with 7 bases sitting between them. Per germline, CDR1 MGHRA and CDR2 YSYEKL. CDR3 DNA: TGCGCCAGCAGCCAAGATCCGCGAAGCACAGATACGCAGTATTTT. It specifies CASSQDPRSTDTQYF.

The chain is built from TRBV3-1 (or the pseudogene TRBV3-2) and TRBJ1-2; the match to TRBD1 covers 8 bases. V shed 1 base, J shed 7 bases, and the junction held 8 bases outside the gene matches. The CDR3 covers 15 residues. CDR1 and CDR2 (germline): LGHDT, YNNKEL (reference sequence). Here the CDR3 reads CASSQASGGAFGYTF. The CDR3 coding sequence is TGTGCCAGCAGCCAAGCGTCAGGGGGCGCGTTTGGCTACACCTTC.

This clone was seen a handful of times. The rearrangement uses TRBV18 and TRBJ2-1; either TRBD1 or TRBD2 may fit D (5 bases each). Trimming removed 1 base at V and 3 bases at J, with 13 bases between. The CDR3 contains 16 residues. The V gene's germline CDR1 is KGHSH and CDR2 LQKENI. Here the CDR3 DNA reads TGTGCCAGCTCACCACTACTCGGGGCAGGCTACAATGAGCAGTTCTTC. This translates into CASSPLLGAGYNEQFF.

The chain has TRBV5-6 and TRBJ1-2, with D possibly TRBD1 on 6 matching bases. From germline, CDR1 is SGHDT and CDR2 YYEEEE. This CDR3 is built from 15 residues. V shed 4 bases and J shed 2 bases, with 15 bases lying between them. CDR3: CASSGRPTGNYGYTF. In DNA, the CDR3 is TGTGCCAGCAGCGGACGTCCTACAGGGAACTATGGCTACACCTTC.

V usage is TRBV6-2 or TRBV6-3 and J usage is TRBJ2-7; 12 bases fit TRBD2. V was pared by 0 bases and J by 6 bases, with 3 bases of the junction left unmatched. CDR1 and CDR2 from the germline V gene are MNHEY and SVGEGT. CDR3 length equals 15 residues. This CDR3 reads CASSYSSSGGAEQYF. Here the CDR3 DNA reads TGTGCCAGCAGTTACTCGTCTAGCGGGGGGGCCGAGCAGTACTTC.

As DNA, the CDR3 is TGCGCCAGCAGTGAGGGTGGAACTGGAAACACCATATATTTT. As protein: CASSEGGTGNTIYF. The genes are TRBV5-1 and TRBJ1-3; D gene unclear. Germline V gene sequence: CDR1 SGHRS, CDR2 YFSETQ. The CDR3 totals 14 residues. Trimming cost V 5 bases and J 2 bases, with 11 bases left between them.

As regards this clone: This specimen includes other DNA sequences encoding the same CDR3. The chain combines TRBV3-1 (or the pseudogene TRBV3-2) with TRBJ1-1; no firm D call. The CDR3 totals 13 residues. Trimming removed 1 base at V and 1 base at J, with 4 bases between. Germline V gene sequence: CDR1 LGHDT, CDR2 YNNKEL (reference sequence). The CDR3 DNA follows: TGTGCCAGCAGCCAAGTACGGAACACTGAAGCTTTCTTT. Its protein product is CASSQVRNTEAFF.

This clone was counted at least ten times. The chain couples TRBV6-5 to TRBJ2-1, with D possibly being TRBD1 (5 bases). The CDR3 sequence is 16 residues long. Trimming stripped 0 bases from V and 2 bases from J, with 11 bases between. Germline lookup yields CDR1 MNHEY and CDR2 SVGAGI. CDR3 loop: CASSYSGAGTYNEQFF. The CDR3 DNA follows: TGTGCCAGCAGTTACTCTGGGGCAGGGACCTACAATGAGCAGTTCTTC.

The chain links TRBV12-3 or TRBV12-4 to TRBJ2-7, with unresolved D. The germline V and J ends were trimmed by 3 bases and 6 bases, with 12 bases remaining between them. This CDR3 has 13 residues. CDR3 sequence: CASSFSPRTEQYF. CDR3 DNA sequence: TGTGCCAGCAGTTTTAGCCCCCGGACCGAGCAGTACTTC.

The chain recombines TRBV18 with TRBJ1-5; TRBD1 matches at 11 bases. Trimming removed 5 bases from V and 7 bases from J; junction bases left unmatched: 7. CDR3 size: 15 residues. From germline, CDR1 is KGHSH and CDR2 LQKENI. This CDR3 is CASSTGTGGRQPQHF. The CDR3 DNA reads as TGTGCCAGCTCAACGGGGACAGGGGGAAGACAGCCCCAGCATTTT.

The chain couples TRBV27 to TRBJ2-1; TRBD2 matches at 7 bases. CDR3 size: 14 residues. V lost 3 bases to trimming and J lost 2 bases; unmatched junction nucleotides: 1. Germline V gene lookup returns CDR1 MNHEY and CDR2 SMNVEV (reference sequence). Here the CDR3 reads CASSFGTTYNEQFF. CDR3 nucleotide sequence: TGTGCCAGCAGTTTCGGGACTACCTACAATGAGCAGTTCTTC.

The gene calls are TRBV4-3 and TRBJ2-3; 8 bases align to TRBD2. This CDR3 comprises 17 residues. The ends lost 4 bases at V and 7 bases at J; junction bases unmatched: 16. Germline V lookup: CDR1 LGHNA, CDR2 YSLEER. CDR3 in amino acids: CASSLNHATGGRNTQYF. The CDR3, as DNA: TGCGCCAGCAGCCTTAATCACGCAACGGGGGGGCGAAATACGCAGTATTTT.

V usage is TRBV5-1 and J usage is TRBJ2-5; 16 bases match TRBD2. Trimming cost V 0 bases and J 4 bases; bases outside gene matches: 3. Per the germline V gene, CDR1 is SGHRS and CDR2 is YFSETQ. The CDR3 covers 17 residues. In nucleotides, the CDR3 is TGCGCCAGCAGCTTGGAGGGACTAGCGGGGGGGCCAGAGACCCAGTACTTC. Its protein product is CASSLEGLAGGPETQYF.

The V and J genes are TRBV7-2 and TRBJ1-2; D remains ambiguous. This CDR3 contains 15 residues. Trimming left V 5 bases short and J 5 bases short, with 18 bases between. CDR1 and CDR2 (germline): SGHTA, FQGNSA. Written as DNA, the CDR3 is TGTGCCAGCAGCGAATACTCCGGGTCTGGGTATGGCTACACCTTC. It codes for CASSEYSGSGYGYTF.

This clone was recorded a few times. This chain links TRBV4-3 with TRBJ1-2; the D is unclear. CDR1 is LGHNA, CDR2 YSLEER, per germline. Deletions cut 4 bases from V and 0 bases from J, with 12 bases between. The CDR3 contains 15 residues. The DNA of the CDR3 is TGCGCCAGCAGCCCGAATCAGATTGCTAACTATGGCTACACCTTC. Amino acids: CASSPNQIANYGYTF.

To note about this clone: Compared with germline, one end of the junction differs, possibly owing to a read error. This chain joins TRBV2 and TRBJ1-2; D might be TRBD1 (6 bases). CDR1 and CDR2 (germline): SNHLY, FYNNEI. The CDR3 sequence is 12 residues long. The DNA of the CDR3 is TGTGCCAGCAGCGCCATGGGTGGGGGCCTCCACTTC. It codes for CASSAMGGGLHF.

This CDR3 reads CASSFRSTGQYF. CDR3 bases: TGTGCCAGCAGTTTCAGGTCCACGGGGCAGTACTTC. The J gene is TRBJ2-7, the V gene TRBV12-3 or TRBV12-4; D uncertain. V was clipped by 3 bases and J by 9 bases, with 12 bases between them. The CDR3 has 12 amino acids.

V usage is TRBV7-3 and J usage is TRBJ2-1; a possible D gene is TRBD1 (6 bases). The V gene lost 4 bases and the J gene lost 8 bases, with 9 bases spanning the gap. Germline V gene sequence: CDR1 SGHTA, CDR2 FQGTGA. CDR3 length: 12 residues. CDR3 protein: CASSSTGYEQFF. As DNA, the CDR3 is TGTGCCAGCAGCTCTACAGGGTATGAGCAGTTCTTC.

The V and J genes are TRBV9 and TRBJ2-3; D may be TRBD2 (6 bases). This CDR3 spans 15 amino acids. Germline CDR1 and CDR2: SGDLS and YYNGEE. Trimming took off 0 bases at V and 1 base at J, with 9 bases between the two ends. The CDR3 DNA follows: TGTGCCAGCAGCGTAGCTGGCGGGGGCACAGATACGCAGTATTTT. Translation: CASSVAGGGTDTQYF.

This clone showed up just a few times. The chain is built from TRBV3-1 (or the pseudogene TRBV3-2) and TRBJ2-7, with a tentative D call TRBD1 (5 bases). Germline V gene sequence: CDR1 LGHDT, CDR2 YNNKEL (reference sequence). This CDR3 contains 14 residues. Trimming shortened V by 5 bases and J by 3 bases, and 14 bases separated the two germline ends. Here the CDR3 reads CASSYQPRGYEQYF. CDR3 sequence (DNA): TGTGCCAGCAGCTATCAACCTAGGGGCTACGAGCAGTACTTC.

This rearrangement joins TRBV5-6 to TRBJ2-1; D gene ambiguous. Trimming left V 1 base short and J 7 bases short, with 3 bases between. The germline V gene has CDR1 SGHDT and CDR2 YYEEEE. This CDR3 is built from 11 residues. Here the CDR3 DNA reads TGTGCCAGCAGCTTGTCGAATGAGCAGTTCTTC. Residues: CASSLSNEQFF.

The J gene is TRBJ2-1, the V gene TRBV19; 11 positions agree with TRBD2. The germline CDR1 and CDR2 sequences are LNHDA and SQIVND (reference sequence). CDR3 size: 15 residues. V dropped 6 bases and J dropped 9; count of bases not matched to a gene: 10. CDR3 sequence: CASRGGFSGGGEQFF. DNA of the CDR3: TGTGCCAGTAGGGGCGGGTTTAGCGGGGGGGGTGAGCAGTTCTTC.

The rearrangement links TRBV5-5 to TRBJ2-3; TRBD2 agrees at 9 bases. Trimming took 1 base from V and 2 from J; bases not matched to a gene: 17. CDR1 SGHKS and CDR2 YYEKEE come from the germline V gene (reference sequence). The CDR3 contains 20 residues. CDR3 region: CASSLRPLAGGPPDTDTQYF. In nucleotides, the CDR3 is TGTGCCAGCAGCTTGCGGCCTCTTGCGGGGGGGCCCCCGGACACAGATACGCAGTATTTT.

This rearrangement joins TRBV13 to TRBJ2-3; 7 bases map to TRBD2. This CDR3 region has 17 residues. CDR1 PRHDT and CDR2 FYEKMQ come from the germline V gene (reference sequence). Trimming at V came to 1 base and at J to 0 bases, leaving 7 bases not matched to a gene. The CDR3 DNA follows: TGTGCCAGCAGCTTAGTTCGGGGGGACTCTAGCACAGATACGCAGTATTTT. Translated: CASSLVRGDSSTDTQYF. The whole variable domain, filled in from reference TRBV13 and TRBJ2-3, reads AAGVIQSPRHLIKEKRETATLKCYPIPRHDTVYWYQQGPGQDPQFLISFYEKMQSDKGSIPDRFSAQQFSDYHSELNMSSLELGDSALYFCASSLVRGDSSTDTQYFGPGTRLTVL.

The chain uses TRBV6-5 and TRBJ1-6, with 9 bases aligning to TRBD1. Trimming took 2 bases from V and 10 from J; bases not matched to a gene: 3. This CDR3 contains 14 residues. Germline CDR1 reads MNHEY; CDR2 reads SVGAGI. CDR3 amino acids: CASSYRTGESPLHF. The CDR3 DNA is TGTGCCAGCAGTTACAGGACAGGGGAGTCACCCCTCCACTTT.